This T cell receptor (beta chain) was captured in a study of T cell responses to AZD1222 COVID-19 vaccine. Study-level background: Second-dose intervals of approximately 4 or approximately 12 weeks were pooled.

Study-wide findings and caveats: Clonal diversity was possibly underestimated; the donors were predominantly white British and more often female.

Method: immunoSEQ multiplex PCR; TCRdb's copy keeps in-frame clones and lacks some. The data show about 140,000 clones, 70% to 90% seen once. This clone has a single count. The target antigen is unknown. Sequenced material: peripheral blood, taken on day 0 of AZD1222 vaccination. The clonotype was recovered from an adult in good health.

Written as DNA, the CDR3 is TGTGCCAGCGGCTACAGGGCTTCGAACACCGGGGAGCTGTTTTTT. It encodes CASGYRASNTGELFF. The chain couples TRBV27 to TRBJ2-2; D is perhaps TRBD1 (6 bases). Between the trimmed V and J ends, which lost 8 bases and 0 bases, there was a span of 13 bases. The CDR3 sequence is 15 residues long. Germline V gene lookup returns CDR1 MNHEY and CDR2 SMNVEV (reference sequence).